The rows below give T cell receptor beta chains drawn from one sample of a study of blood T cell repertoires in COVID-19. The repertoire was sequenced with immunoSEQ multiplex PCR; TCRdb's copy has only in-frame clones and lacks some. In the table there are tens of thousands of clones, around 90% of which are singletons. The sequenced sample consisted of peripheral blood. The receptors come from an elderly man with acute or convalescent COVID-19. CDR3s include the opening cysteine and the closing phenylalanine or tryptophan. A D gene is named only where the DNA matches it firmly. Expanded clones are given a class, and other clones once, few, many or no size at all.

v_call	d_call	j_call	cdr3_length	clone_size	cdr3_aa	cdr3_nt
TRBV29-1	TRBD1	TRBJ2-5	15	NA	CSLGQSTGLRETQYF	TGCAGCTTGGGGCAATCGACAGGGCTAAGAGAGACCCAGTACTTC
TRBV10-3	TRBD1	TRBJ1-1	14	once	CAISEQGAMTEAFF	TGTGCCATCAGTGAACAGGGGGCGATGACTGAAGCTTTCTTT
TRBV7-2	NA	TRBJ1-1	15	NA	CASSADPRAYTEAFF	TGTGCCAGCAGCGCAGACCCTAGAGCTTACACTGAAGCTTTCTTT
TRBV24-1	TRBD2	TRBJ2-5	15	NA	CATSDLRGTRETQYF	TGTGCCACCAGTGATTTGAGGGGGACTAGAGAGACCCAGTACTTC
TRBV10-3	NA	TRBJ2-3	15	NA	CATRTGTSSTDTQYF	TGTGCCACTAGAACAGGGACCTCTAGCACAGATACGCAGTATTTT
TRBV2	NA	TRBJ1-1	13	NA	CASRGGGNTEAFF	TGTGCCAGCAGAGGGGGGGGGAACACTGAAGCTTTCTTT
TRBV16	NA	TRBJ1-1	12	once	CASTLGVAEAFF	TGTGCCAGCACCTTAGGGGTCGCTGAAGCTTTCTTT
TRBV5-6	NA	TRBJ1-5	15	NA	CASSSGVYSNQPQHF	TGTGCCAGCAGCTCAGGGGTGTATAGCAATCAGCCCCAGCATTTT
TRBV5-6	NA	TRBJ2-1	15	once	CASSWLVGGYNEQFF	TGTGCCAGCAGCTGGCTAGTGGGAGGCTACAATGAGCAGTTCTTC
TRBV5-6	TRBD1	TRBJ1-5	19	NA	CASSRINPGQGLINQPQHF	TGTGCCAGCAGCCGTATCAATCCGGGACAGGGCTTGATCAATCAGCCCCAGCATTTT
TRBV7-3	TRBD1	TRBJ1-6	14	NA	CASSYRDRDSPLHF	TGTGCCAGCAGCTACCGGGACAGGGATTCACCCCTCCACTTT
TRBV4-2	TRBD1	TRBJ2-3	19	NA	CPSRPAAGGAGQGGDTQYF	TGTCCCAGCCGCCCCGCCGCCGGCGGCGCGGGACAGGGTGGGGATACGCAGTATTTT
TRBV9	TRBD1	TRBJ2-5	14	NA	CASSPRTGEETQYF	TGTGCCAGCAGCCCGCGGACAGGGGAAGAGACCCAGTACTTC
TRBV5-1	TRBD2	TRBJ2-2	14	NA	CASSPGGGAGELFF	TGCGCCAGCAGCCCCGGGGGGGGCGCCGGGGAGCTGTTTTTT
TRBV14	NA	TRBJ1-2	12	NA	CASSQELGGYTF	TGTGCCAGCAGCCAAGAACTGGGCGGCTACACCTTC
TRBV7-9	TRBD1	TRBJ1-4	15	once	CASSLPGQAGEKLFF	TGTGCCAGCAGCTTACCGGGACAGGCTGGTGAAAAACTGTTTTTT
TRBV5-1	NA	TRBJ2-1	14	NA	CASSFGGTYNEQFF	TGCGCCAGCAGTTTCGGCGGAACCTACAATGAGCAGTTCTTC